This TCR beta chain stems from a study of T cell responses to AZD1222 COVID-19 vaccine. Points from the study as a whole: Reports say nearly half of spike-specific TCRs go after unmutated variant regions. Every sample of the repertoires postdated the peak T cell response. Just a handful of people given AZD1222 tested seropositive at baseline. Females made up more of the donors, who were largely white British, and clonal diversity may have come out too low.

Comments on this clone: The target antigen is unknown.

CDR3 length equals 16 residues. Germline CDR1 reads SGHNT; CDR2 reads YENEEA. After removal of 4 bases from V and 0 bases from J, the junction contained 7 bases not matched to a gene. TCRdb's copy holds only in-frame clones and misses some; the assay was immunoSEQ multiplex PCR. The sample lists roughly 130,000 clones; roughly 90% were seen once. The sample in question was peripheral blood, obtained on day 0 of AZD1222 vaccination. This TCR was recovered from an adult in good health. The genes are TRBV11-3 and TRBJ2-3, with TRBD1 matching 7 bases. CDR3 loop: CASSSRQGDSTDTQYF. The CDR3 DNA reads as TGTGCCAGCAGCTCTAGACAGGGCGATAGCACAGATACGCAGTATTTT. Full variable domain (missing parts from reference TRBV11-3 and TRBJ2-3): EAGVVQSPRYKIIEKKQPVAFWCNPISGHNTLYWYLQNLGQGPELLIRYENEEAVDDSQLPKDRFSAERLKGVDSTLKIQPAELGDSAVYLCASSSRQGDSTDTQYFGPGTRLTVL.